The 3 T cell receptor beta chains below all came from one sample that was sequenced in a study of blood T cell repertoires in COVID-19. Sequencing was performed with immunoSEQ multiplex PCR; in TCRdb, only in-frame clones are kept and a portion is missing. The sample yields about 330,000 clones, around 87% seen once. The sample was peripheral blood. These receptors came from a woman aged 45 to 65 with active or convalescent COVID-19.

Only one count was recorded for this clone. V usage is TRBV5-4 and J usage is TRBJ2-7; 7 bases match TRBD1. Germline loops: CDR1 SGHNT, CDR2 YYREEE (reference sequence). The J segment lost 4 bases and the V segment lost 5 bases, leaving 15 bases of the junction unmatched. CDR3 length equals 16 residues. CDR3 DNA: TGTGCCAGCAGTCCCCGCCCGGGACAGATCTCATACGAGCAGTACTTC. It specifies CASSPRPGQISYEQYF.

This chain's CDR3 is CASSLTGASGTGEQFF. In DNA form, the CDR3 reads TGTGCCAGCAGCTTAACTGGAGCTAGCGGGACGGGTGAGCAGTTCTTC. The chain combines TRBV7-3 with TRBJ2-1; TRBD2 matches 9 bases. The CDR3 has 16 residues. Unmatched junction bases numbered 9, after V lost 0 bases and J lost 9 bases. The V gene's germline CDR1 is SGHTA and CDR2 FQGTGA.

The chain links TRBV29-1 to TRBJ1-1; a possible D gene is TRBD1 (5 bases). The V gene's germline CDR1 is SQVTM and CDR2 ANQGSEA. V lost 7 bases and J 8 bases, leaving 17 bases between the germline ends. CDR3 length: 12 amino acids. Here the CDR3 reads CSGATGSVEAFF. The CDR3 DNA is TGCAGCGGTGCTACAGGTTCAGTCGAAGCTTTCTTT.